This T cell receptor beta chain was captured in a study of early T cells in non-severe SARS-CoV-2 infection. One entry per CDR3 protein results from TCRdb running MiXCR on the 5' RACE reads. The sample includes 70,000 to 85,000 distinct CDR3 sequences, around 10% of them seen just once. At least ten counts were recorded for this clonotype. This TCR was sampled from an adult who was a healthcare worker with PCR-confirmed SARS-CoV-2 infection or an uninfected control (not recorded which). The sequenced sample consisted of whole blood.

The chain's CDR3 is CASKARAGKNTGELFF. Written as DNA, the CDR3 is TGTGCCAGCAAGGCCCGGGCAGGGAAGAACACCGGGGAGCTGTTTTTT. The chain employs TRBV6-4 and TRBJ2-2; D perhaps matches TRBD1 (5 bases). This CDR3 is built from 16 residues. V lost 7 bases to trimming and J lost 1 base, with 16 bases between them. Germline V gene sequence: CDR1 MRHNA, CDR2 SNTAGT.